This entry features one T cell receptor (beta chain) sequence. What it binds is unknown. A read error may account for a junction end that differs from germline. This sample stems from a study of blood T cells in healthy people across ages. General study findings and limits: PBMC samples, being unsorted, prevented any conclusive comparison of naive and antigen-experienced cells.

It was with a sample-barcoded 5' primer and a J-beta primer mix that a second PCR of roughly 7 to 12 cycles was run. Each cDNA molecule was tagged by a template-switch adaptor that had 12 random nucleotides. One entry per CDR3 protein results from TCRdb running MiXCR on the 5' RACE reads. The table shows some 1.6 million distinct CDR3 sequences, with 30% to 35% occurring only once. Roughly 9.8 milliliters of peripheral blood were drawn from each donor. Extraction of total RNA produced a minimum of 5 micrograms from each sample. The V gene's germline CDR1 is MGHRA and CDR2 YSYEKL. The CDR3 length is 12 residues.

Sequenced sample: blood. The chain employs TRBV4-1 and TRBJ2-7; D gene ambiguous. The J call could be wrong; TRBJ2-5 is a better fit for the DNA end. The TCR originated in a woman in her twenties or thirties in good health. CDR3 sequence reads: CASRQDVETQYF. As DNA, the CDR3 is TGCGCCAGCCGCCAAGATGTAGAGACCCAGTACTTC.